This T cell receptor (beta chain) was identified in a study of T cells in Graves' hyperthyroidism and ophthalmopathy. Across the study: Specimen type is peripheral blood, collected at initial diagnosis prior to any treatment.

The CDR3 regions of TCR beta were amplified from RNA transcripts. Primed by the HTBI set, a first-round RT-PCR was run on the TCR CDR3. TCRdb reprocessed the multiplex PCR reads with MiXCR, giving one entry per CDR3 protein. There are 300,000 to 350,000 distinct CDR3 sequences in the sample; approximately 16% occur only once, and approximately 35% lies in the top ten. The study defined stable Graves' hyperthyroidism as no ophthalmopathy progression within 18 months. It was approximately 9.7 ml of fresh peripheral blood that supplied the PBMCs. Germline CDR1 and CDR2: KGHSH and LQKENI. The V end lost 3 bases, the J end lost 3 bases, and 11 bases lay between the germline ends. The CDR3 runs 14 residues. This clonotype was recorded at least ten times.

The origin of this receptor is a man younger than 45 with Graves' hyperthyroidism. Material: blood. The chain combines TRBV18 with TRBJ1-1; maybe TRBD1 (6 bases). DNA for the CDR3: TGTGCCAGCTCACCGGGGGCCGGGTACACTGAAGCTTTCTTT. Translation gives CASSPGAGYTEAFF. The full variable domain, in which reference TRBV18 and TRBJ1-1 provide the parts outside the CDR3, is NAGVMQNPRHLVRRRGQEARLRCSPMKGHSHVYWYRQLPEEGLKFMVYLQKENIIDESGMPKERFSAEFPKEGPSILRIQQVVRGDSAAYFCASSPGAGYTEAFFGQGTRLTVV.